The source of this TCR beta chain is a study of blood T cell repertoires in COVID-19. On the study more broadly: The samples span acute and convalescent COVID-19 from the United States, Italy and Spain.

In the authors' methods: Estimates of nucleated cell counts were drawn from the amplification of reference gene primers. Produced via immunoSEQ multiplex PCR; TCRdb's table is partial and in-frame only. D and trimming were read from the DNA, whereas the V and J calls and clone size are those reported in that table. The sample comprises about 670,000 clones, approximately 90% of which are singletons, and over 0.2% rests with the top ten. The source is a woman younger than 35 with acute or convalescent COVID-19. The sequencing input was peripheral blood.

This CDR3 is CSVDYRVRTEAFF. CDR3 sequence (DNA): TGCAGCGTTGATTACAGGGTAAGGACTGAAGCTTTCTTT. The rearrangement joins TRBV29-1 to TRBJ1-1; D possibly corresponds to TRBD1 (6 bases). V was clipped by 3 bases and J by 5 bases, with 13 bases between them. CDR3 length: 13 residues. Germline V gene lookup returns CDR1 SQVTM and CDR2 ANQGSEA.